The TCR beta chain described here comes from a study of blood T cell repertoires in COVID-19. Background on the study: Acute-phase and convalescent COVID-19 samples originated in the United States, Italy and Spain. T cells, B-cell-depleted T cells, or PBMCs provided the cDNA or gDNA that served as material.

Germline V gene lookup returns CDR1 SGDLS and CDR2 YYNGEE. The CDR3 totals 14 residues. V lost 2 bases and J lost 0, with 8 bases in between. Under the authors' procedure: It was from reference gene primer amplification that nucleated cell counts were estimated. Generated by immunoSEQ multiplex PCR, the TCRdb table keeps only in-frame clones and is missing some. The V and J calls and clone size are taken from that table; D and trimming were inferred from the DNA. The sample lists 45,000 or so clones; 87% were seen once. Sample: peripheral blood. The clonotype comes from a woman older than 75 in a cohort sampled during active or convalescent COVID-19. This chain connects TRBV9 to TRBJ1-1, with unresolved D. DNA for the CDR3: TGTGCCAGCAGCGTCAGCGCAGTGAACACTGAAGCTTTCTTT. Protein sequence: CASSVSAVNTEAFF.